This TCR beta chain was observed in a study of early T cells in non-severe SARS-CoV-2 infection. As for the study in general: From unsorted whole blood, bulk RNA was sequenced, and the chains remained unpaired.

A few counts support this clonotype. V lost 0 bases and J 5 bases, leaving 13 bases between the germline ends. Germline V gives CDR1 GTSNPN, CDR2 SVGIG (reference sequence). This CDR3 contains 14 residues. Unique molecular identifiers were affixed to single, distinct cDNA molecules. TCRdb called the 5' RACE reads again in MiXCR, with one record for every CDR3 protein. The sample shows 53,000 or so distinct CDR3 sequences, 8.5% to 10% of them seen only once. The clonotype originates from an adult who was a healthcare worker with PCR-confirmed SARS-CoV-2 infection or an uninfected control (not recorded which). The chain uses TRBV30 and TRBJ2-5; TRBD2 might be the D (7 bases). Material for sequencing was whole blood. CDR3 sequence reads: CAWSVRGAGETQYF. In DNA, the CDR3 is TGTGCCTGGAGTGTACGGGGGGCAGGGGAGACCCAGTACTTC.